These 6 T cell receptor beta chains were all obtained from the same sample, sequenced in a study of read filtering for tumor transcriptome and immune sequencing. This library used around 0.4 ug RNA and molecular barcoded adaptors spanning alpha/delta and beta/gamma chains. TCRdb reprocessed the reads via MiXCR and lists one record per CDR3 protein. The sample carries 35,000 to 55,000 distinct CDR3 sequences, roughly 12% recorded once. The sample consisted of a population of CD138-negative cells sorted from bone marrow. The source of these receptors is a donor aged 40 or over with multiple myeloma.

This clonotype occurred many times. This chain links TRBV6-6 with TRBJ2-7; 7 positions match TRBD1. CDR1 is MNHNY and CDR2 is SVGAGI in the germline V gene (reference sequence). The CDR3 is 14 residues long. The trim removed 6 bases at V and 4 bases at J, leaving 9 bases unmatched. CDR3 in amino acids: CASRDDRAQYEQYF. CDR3 in DNA: TGTGCCAGCAGGGACGACAGGGCTCAGTACGAGCAGTACTTC.

This clonotype appeared many times. The V and J genes are TRBV29-1 and TRBJ1-1, with D perhaps matching TRBD1 (6 bases). The CDR3 extends over 14 amino acids. Looked up from germline, CDR1 is SQVTM and CDR2 is ANQGSEA. Trimming left V 3 bases short and J 1 base short, with 12 bases between. CDR3 protein: CSVEGSDRNTEAFF. CDR3 sequence (DNA): TGCAGCGTTGAGGGATCGGACAGGAACACTGAAGCTTTCTTT. The full variable domain, completed using reference TRBV29-1 and TRBJ1-1, is SAVISQKPSRDICQRGTSLTIQCQVDSQVTMMFWYRQQPGQSLTLIATANQGSEATYESGFVIDKFPISRPNLTFSTLTVSNMSPEDSSIYLCSVEGSDRNTEAFFGQGTRLTVV.

The table lists this clonotype with many counts. J is TRBJ2-7 and V is TRBV7-2; D may be TRBD2 (5 bases). The V gene lost 4 bases and the J gene lost 7 bases, with 8 bases spanning the gap. Looked up from germline, CDR1 is SGHTA and CDR2 is FQGNSA. This CDR3 has 11 residues. The CDR3 bases are TGTGCCAGCAGCTCGGGGTGGGAGCAGTACTTC. Translation: CASSSGWEQYF. Based on the CDR3 plus reference TRBV7-2 and TRBJ2-7, the full variable domain is GAGVSQSPSNKVTEKGKDVELRCDPISGHTALYWYRQSLGQGLEFLIYFQGNSAPDKSGLPSDRFSAERTGGSVSTLTIQRTQQEDSAVYLCASSSGWEQYFGPGTRLTVT.

This clonotype was recorded at least ten times. The chain is built from TRBV2 and TRBJ2-4, with D maybe TRBD2 (6 bases). Per the germline V gene, CDR1 is SNHLY and CDR2 is FYNNEI. CDR3 length: 13 residues. V lost 3 bases and J 7 bases, leaving 10 bases between the germline ends. CDR3 sequence: CASSEGLSNIQYF. CDR3 nucleotides: TGTGCCAGCAGTGAGGGACTTAGCAACATTCAGTACTTC.

This clonotype was found many times. The chain links TRBV20-1 to TRBJ1-5, with 9 bases identical to TRBD1. Germline assignment: CDR1 DFQATT and CDR2 SNEGSKA (reference sequence). Trimming removed 0 bases from V and 3 bases from J; junction bases left unmatched: 6. The CDR3 covers 16 residues. The CDR3 DNA sequence: TGCAGTGCTAGAGATTCCCGGACAGGGGACAATCAGCCCCAGCATTTT. Translating gives CSARDSRTGDNQPQHF.

This clonotype was detected many times. This sequence joins TRBV18 and TRBJ2-7, with unresolved D. The CDR3 totals 14 residues. CDR1 and CDR2 from the germline V gene are KGHSH and LQKENI. The V gene lost 6 bases and the J gene lost 5 bases, with 17 bases spanning the gap. CDR3 DNA: TGTGCCAGCTCGCCCTCTCGGAGTCTGAACGAGCAGTACTTC. It yields the protein CASSPSRSLNEQYF.